This TCR beta chain comes out of a study of patients and donors after allogeneic stem cell transplantation. This clonotype was counted a few times. TCRdb reprocessed the RT-PCR reads with MiXCR, giving one entry per CDR3 protein. The sample yields 150,000 to 250,000 distinct CDR3 sequences, roughly two fifths seen once. The length of the CDR3 is 15 residues. Germline CDR1 MNHEY, CDR2 SMNVEV (reference sequence). Trimming cost V 5 bases and J 2 bases, with 12 bases left between them. The chain carries TRBV27 and TRBJ1-4; no clear D. The TCR sequence derives from a human donor who was either an allogeneic HSCT recipient or a stem cell or donor lymphocyte infusion donor (not recorded which). It is not recorded whose cells these are; they may come from a transplant donor. What was sequenced was blood, either unsorted or a sorted T cell fraction (not recorded which). The CDR3 spells CASSPRTNTNEKLFF. The CDR3 DNA follows: TGTGCCAGCAGTCCCCGGACGAATACTAATGAAAAACTGTTTTTT.